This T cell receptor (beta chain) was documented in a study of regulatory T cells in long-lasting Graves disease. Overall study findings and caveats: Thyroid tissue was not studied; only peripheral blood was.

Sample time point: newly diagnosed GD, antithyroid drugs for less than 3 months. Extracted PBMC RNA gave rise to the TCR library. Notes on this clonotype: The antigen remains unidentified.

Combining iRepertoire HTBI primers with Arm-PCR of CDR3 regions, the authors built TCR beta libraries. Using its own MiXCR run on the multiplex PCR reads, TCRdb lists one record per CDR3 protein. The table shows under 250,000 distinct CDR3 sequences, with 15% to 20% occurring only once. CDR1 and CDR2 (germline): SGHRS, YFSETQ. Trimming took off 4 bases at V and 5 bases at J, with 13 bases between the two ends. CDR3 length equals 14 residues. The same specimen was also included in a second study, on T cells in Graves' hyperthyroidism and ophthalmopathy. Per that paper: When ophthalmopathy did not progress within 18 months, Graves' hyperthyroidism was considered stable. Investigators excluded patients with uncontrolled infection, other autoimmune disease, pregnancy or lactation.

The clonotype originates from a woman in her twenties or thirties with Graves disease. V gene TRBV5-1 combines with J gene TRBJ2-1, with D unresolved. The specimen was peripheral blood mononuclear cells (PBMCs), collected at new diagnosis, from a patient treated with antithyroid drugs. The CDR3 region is CASSAWQANNEQFF. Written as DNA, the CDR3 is TGCGCCAGCAGCGCCTGGCAGGCAAACAATGAGCAGTTCTTC.